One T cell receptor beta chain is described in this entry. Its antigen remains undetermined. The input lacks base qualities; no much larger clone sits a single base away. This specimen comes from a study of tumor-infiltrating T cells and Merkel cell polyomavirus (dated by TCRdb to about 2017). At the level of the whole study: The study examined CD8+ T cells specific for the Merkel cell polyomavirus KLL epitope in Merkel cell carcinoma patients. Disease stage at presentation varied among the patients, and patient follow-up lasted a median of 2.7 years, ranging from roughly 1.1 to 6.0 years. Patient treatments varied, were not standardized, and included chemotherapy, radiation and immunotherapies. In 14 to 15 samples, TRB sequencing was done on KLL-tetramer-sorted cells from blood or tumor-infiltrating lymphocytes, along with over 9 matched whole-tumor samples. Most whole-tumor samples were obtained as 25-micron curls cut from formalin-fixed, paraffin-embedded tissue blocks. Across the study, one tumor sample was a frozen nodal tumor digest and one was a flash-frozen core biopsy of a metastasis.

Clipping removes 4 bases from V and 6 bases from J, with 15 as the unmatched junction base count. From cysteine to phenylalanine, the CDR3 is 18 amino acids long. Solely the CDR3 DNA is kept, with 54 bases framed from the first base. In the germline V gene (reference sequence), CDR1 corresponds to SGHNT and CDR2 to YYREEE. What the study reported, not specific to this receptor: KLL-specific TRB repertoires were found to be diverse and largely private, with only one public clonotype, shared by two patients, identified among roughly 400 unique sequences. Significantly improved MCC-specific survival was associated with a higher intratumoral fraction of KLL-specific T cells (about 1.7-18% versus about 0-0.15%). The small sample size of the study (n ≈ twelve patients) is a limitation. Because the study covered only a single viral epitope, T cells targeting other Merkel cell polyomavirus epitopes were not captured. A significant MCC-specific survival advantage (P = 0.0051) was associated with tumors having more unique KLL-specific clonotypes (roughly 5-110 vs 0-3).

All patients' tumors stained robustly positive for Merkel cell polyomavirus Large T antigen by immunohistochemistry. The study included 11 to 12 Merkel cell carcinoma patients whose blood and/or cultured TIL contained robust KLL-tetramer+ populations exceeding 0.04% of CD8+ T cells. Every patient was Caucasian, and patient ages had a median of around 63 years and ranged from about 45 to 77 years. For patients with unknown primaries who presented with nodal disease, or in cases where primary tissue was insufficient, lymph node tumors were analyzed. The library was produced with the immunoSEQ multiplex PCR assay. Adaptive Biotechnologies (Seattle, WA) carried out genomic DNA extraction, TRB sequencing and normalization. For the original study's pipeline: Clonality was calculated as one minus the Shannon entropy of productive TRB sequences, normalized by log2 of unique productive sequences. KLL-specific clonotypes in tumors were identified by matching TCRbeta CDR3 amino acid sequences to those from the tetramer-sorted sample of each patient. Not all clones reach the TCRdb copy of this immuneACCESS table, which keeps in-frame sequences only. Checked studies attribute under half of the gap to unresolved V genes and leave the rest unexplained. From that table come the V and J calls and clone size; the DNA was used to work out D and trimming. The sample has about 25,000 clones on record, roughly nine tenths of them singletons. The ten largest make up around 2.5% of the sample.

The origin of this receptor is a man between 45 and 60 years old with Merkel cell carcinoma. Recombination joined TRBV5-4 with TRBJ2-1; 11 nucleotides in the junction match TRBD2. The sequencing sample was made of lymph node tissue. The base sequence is TGTGCCAGCAGCCCGCGCGGTCTAGCGGGAGGCAGTCGCAATGAGCAGTTCTTC. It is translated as CASSPRGLAGGSRNEQFF.